This T cell receptor beta chain emerged from a study of CD8+ T cells in alopecia areata. In each case, RNA was isolated and then reverse transcribed into cDNA as the sequencing template. Libraries were prepared by immunoSEQ multiplex PCR; TCRdb keeps only in-frame clonotypes and omits some of them. This sample has roughly 120,000 clones; roughly two thirds occur once, and the top ten carry 2.5% to 3.5%. CDR1 is SGHTA, CDR2 FQGNSA, per germline. The V segment lost 5 bases and the J segment 2 bases; nucleotides outside the gene matches: 15. This CDR3 comprises 18 residues. V is TRBV7-2 and J is TRBJ2-3; 8 bases map to TRBD2. Sample: CD4+ T cells sorted from blood. The source of this sequence is a human donor in good health. CDR3 DNA sequence: TGTGCCAGCAGCCCTGGGGCTTTGGCGGGGGGCCTCACAGATACGCAGTATTTT. Its protein is CASSPGALAGGLTDTQYF.